This is a list of T cell receptor beta chains from one sample in a study of blood T cell repertoires in COVID-19. Some clones are missing from TCRdb's copy, which holds only in-frame ones; the method was immunoSEQ multiplex PCR. The table shows around 130,000 clones, with approximately 84% occurring only once. Sequenced material: peripheral blood. The receptors shown here come from a woman between 45 and 65 years old who had recovered from COVID-19. Each CDR3 is given with its conserved first and last residue. A D gene is named only where the DNA matches it firmly. The size field is filled for only some rows; it gives once, few, many or a size class.

V gene: TRBV5-1
clone size: few
J gene: TRBJ1-1
D gene: -
CDR3 protein: CASSNSGGTEAFF
CDR3 DNA: TGCGCCAGCAGTAACTCCGGGGGCACTGAAGCTTTCTTT

V gene: TRBV6-5
clone size: -
J gene: TRBJ2-7
D gene: TRBD2
CDR3 protein: CASEPGLAGFYEQYF
CDR3 DNA: TGTGCCAGTGAGCCGGGACTAGCGGGATTCTACGAGCAGTACTTC

V gene: TRBV5-1
clone size: -
J gene: TRBJ1-1
D gene: -
CDR3 protein: CASSSLGQNTEAFF
CDR3 DNA: TGCGCCAGCAGCTCTTTGGGCCAGAACACTGAAGCTTTCTTT

V gene: TRBV6-5
clone size: -
J gene: TRBJ2-7
D gene: -
CDR3 protein: CASSRDGVGGYEQYF
CDR3 DNA: TGTGCCAGCAGCCGCGACGGGGTCGGAGGGTACGAGCAGTACTTC

V gene: TRBV19
clone size: -
J gene: TRBJ2-2
D gene: -
CDR3 protein: CASRSQERIGTGELFF
CDR3 DNA: TGTGCCAGTAGGTCCCAGGAGCGGATCGGCACCGGGGAGCTGTTTTTT

V gene: TRBV2
clone size: -
J gene: TRBJ2-7
D gene: -
CDR3 protein: CASSVVSGSYEQYF
CDR3 DNA: TGTGCCAGCAGTGTGGTCAGTGGCAGTTACGAGCAGTACTTC

V gene: TRBV14
clone size: -
J gene: TRBJ2-7
D gene: TRBD1
CDR3 protein: CASSQQGAGTYEQYF
CDR3 DNA: TGTGCCAGCAGCCAACAGGGGGCAGGTACCTACGAGCAGTACTTC

V gene: TRBV7-8
clone size: -
J gene: TRBJ1-1
D gene: -
CDR3 protein: CASSRSQEEVVFF
CDR3 DNA: TGTGCCAGCAGCCGGAGTCAGGAGGAAGTTGTTTTCTTT

V gene: TRBV3-1/TRBV3-2
clone size: -
J gene: TRBJ2-6
D gene: TRBD1
CDR3 protein: CASSQHTTGDPTGANVLTF
CDR3 DNA: TGTGCCAGCAGCCAACACACTACAGGGGACCCTACTGGGGCCAACGTCCTGACTTTC

V gene: TRBV3-1/TRBV3-2
clone size: once
J gene: TRBJ1-1
D gene: TRBD1
CDR3 protein: CASSQVWPGGARLSTEAFF
CDR3 DNA: TGTGCCAGCAGCCAAGTTTGGCCAGGGGGCGCCCGGTTGAGCACTGAAGCTTTCTTT

V gene: TRBV7-9
clone size: -
J gene: TRBJ1-4
D gene: TRBD1
CDR3 protein: CASNGQGLREKLFF
CDR3 DNA: TGTGCCAGCAACGGACAGGGCTTACGGGAAAAACTGTTTTTT

V gene: TRBV6-2/TRBV6-3
clone size: -
J gene: TRBJ1-5
D gene: -
CDR3 protein: CASSYTTALNQPQHF
CDR3 DNA: TGTGCCAGCAGTTACACGACAGCTCTGAATCAGCCCCAGCATTTT

V gene: TRBV6-5
clone size: once
J gene: TRBJ2-1
D gene: TRBD2
CDR3 protein: CASRVSGGAGNEQFF
CDR3 DNA: TGTGCCAGCCGCGTAAGCGGGGGGGCAGGCAATGAGCAGTTCTTC

V gene: TRBV5-5
clone size: -
J gene: TRBJ1-5
D gene: -
CDR3 protein: CASRFRDTLNQPQHF
CDR3 DNA: TGTGCCAGCAGGTTCCGGGACACCTTGAATCAGCCCCAGCATTTT

V gene: TRBV19
clone size: -
J gene: TRBJ2-6
D gene: -
CDR3 protein: CASRSSGANVLTF
CDR3 DNA: TGTGCCAGCCGCAGCTCTGGGGCCAACGTCCTGACTTTC

V gene: TRBV6-6
clone size: -
J gene: TRBJ1-4
D gene: TRBD1
CDR3 protein: CASSTRQGATGEKLFF
CDR3 DNA: TGTGCCAGCAGCACAAGACAGGGGGCCACGGGGGAAAAACTGTTTTTT

V gene: TRBV5-1
clone size: -
J gene: TRBJ2-7
D gene: -
CDR3 protein: CARGGGQVIGEQYF
CDR3 DNA: TGCGCCCGCGGGGGGGGACAGGTCATCGGCGAGCAGTACTTC

V gene: TRBV18
clone size: once
J gene: TRBJ2-7
D gene: -
CDR3 protein: CASSPGRVDEQYF
CDR3 DNA: TGTGCCAGCTCACCCGGCCGGGTTGACGAGCAGTACTTC

V gene: TRBV21-1
clone size: -
J gene: TRBJ1-5
D gene: -
CDR3 protein: CASQGRGHQPQHF
CDR3 DNA: TGTGCCAGCCAGGGAAGGGGGCATCAGCCCCAGCATTTT

V gene: TRBV7-9
clone size: -
J gene: TRBJ1-5
D gene: -
CDR3 protein: CASSINSNQPQHF
CDR3 DNA: TGTGCCAGCAGCATAAATAGCAATCAGCCCCAGCATTTT

V gene: TRBV9
clone size: once
J gene: TRBJ2-7
D gene: -
CDR3 protein: CASSAGTTSNYEQYF
CDR3 DNA: TGTGCCAGCAGCGCAGGGACAACCTCTAACTACGAGCAGTACTTC

V gene: TRBV6-2/TRBV6-3
clone size: -
J gene: TRBJ1-6
D gene: TRBD1
CDR3 protein: CASSLQGFSPLHF
CDR3 DNA: TGTGCCAGCAGCCTACAGGGGTTCTCACCCCTCCACTTT

V gene: TRBV4-3
clone size: -
J gene: TRBJ2-1
D gene: TRBD2
CDR3 protein: CASSRLLAGNEQFF
CDR3 DNA: TGCGCCAGCAGCCGACTTCTAGCGGGCAATGAGCAGTTCTTC

V gene: TRBV29-1
clone size: -
J gene: TRBJ2-5
D gene: -
CDR3 protein: CSVSSFETQYF
CDR3 DNA: TGCAGCGTTTCCAGTTTCGAGACCCAGTACTTC

V gene: TRBV28
clone size: -
J gene: TRBJ2-3
D gene: -
CDR3 protein: CASSFSGVLTDTQYF
CDR3 DNA: TGTGCCAGCAGTTTTTCGGGGGTCCTCACAGATACGCAGTATTTT

V gene: TRBV20-1
clone size: -
J gene: TRBJ1-1
D gene: -
CDR3 protein: CRVARGTEAFF
CDR3 DNA: TGCAGAGTAGCCCGGGGCACTGAAGCTTTCTTT

V gene: TRBV30
clone size: -
J gene: TRBJ2-7
D gene: -
CDR3 protein: CAWSAEVPPYEQYF
CDR3 DNA: TGTGCCTGGAGTGCAGAAGTGCCTCCCTACGAGCAGTACTTC